The rows below give T cell receptor beta chains drawn from one sample of a study of T cell repertoires in ileal Crohn's disease. Only in-frame clones appear in the TCRdb table, and some are missing; sequencing was by immunoSEQ multiplex PCR. The sample includes around 700 clones, roughly 95% of them seen just once. The material sequenced was ileal tissue. These receptors originate from an adult with Crohn's disease. CDR3s include the opening cysteine and the closing phenylalanine or tryptophan. Fields, in order: D gene, clone size, V gene, J gene, CDR3 protein, CDR3 DNA. The D gene is left open where the match is weak. Size is omitted from some rows. Given values are once, few, many or a class for expanded clones.

>-|few|TRBV7-2|TRBJ1-5
CASSSWGASNQPQHF
TGTGCCAGCAGCTCCTGGGGGGCTAGCAATCAGCCCCAGCATTTT
>TRBD1|-|TRBV7-9|TRBJ1-2
CASSPRTGGAGGYTF
TGTGCCAGCAGCCCTCGGACAGGGGGCGCCGGGGGCTACACCTTC
>-|-|TRBV9|TRBJ2-5
CASSVGAGTQYF
TGTGCCAGCAGCGTAGGCGCGGGGACCCAGTACTTC
>-|-|TRBV7-2|TRBJ1-2
CASSLTGTPNYGYTF
TGTGCCAGCAGCTTAACCGGGACACCTAACTATGGCTACACCTTC
>-|-|TRBV7-2|TRBJ2-1
CASSHGLGLGFF
TGTGCCAGCAGCCATGGTCTAGGTTTAGGTTTCTTC
>-|-|TRBV6-1|TRBJ2-7
CASSAGLLTYEQYF
TGTGCCAGCAGTGCGGGGCTCCTAACCTACGAGCAGTACTTC
>-|-|TRBV5-6|TRBJ2-7
CASAPGGHTTYEQYF
TGTGCCAGCGCCCCCGGGGGACACACAACCTACGAGCAGTACTTC
>TRBD1|-|TRBV6-5|TRBJ2-7
CASSLTTGSIGEQYF
TGTGCCAGCAGTTTGACGACAGGGTCCATCGGGGAGCAGTACTTC
>-|-|TRBV4-1|TRBJ2-3
CASSQADTQYF
TGCGCCAGCAGCCAAGCAGATACGCAGTATTTT
>TRBD2|-|TRBV11-3|TRBJ2-1
CASSFGTSGYNEQFF
TGTGCCAGCAGCTTCGGGACTAGCGGGTACAATGAGCAGTTCTTC
>-|-|TRBV5-2|TRBJ1-2
CASKPGVRKTYGYTF
TGTGCCAGCAAGCCGGGAGTACGAAAGACCTATGGCTACACCTTC
>-|-|TRBV4-3|TRBJ2-7
CASSRGTSSYEQYF
TGCGCCAGCAGCCGAGGGACCTCTTCCTACGAGCAGTACTTC
>-|-|TRBV7-9|TRBJ2-7
CASSLGSQYEQYF
TGTGCCAGCAGCTTAGGCAGCCAATACGAGCAGTACTTC
>-|once|TRBV4-2|TRBJ2-7
CASSQDSGKGGSSYEQYF
TGTGCCAGCAGCCAAGATTCGGGCAAGGGGGGTTCCTCCTACGAGCAGTACTTC
>TRBD2|-|TRBV2|TRBJ2-7
CASINAGGYEQYF
TGTGCCAGCATTAACGCGGGGGGTTACGAGCAGTACTTC
>TRBD1|-|TRBV5-6|TRBJ1-2
CASSLKLGRGDYGYTF
TGTGCCAGCAGCCTAAAGTTGGGCAGGGGGGACTATGGCTACACCTTC
>-|-|TRBV15|TRBJ1-1
CATSRGDWENTEAFF
TGTGCCACCAGCAGAGGTGACTGGGAGAACACTGAAGCTTTCTTT